This TCR beta chain was captured in a study of PD-L1 blockade in urothelial cancer. Study-wide context: Study patients had been treated with 0 to 3 previous chemotherapy regimens. When blood samples were assessed, the median T cell count was about 130,000.

CDR3 size: 16 residues. With 4 bases clipped from V and 6 bases from J, the junction kept 7 bases outside the gene matches. The V gene's germline CDR1 is SGHRS and CDR2 YFSETQ. Time point given: peripheral blood 6 weeks after treatment start. Generated by immunoSEQ multiplex PCR, the TCRdb table keeps only in-frame clones and is missing some. Of about 38,000 clones in the sample, 75% to 90% were seen once. The receptor was derived from a man in his fifties or sixties with urothelial cancer. Sample: PBMCs, taken around atezolizumab (anti-PD-L1) treatment. The rearrangement uses TRBV5-1 and TRBJ2-3, with 14 positions matching TRBD2. This chain's CDR3 is CASSTGTSGSGDTQYF. The CDR3 DNA reads TGCGCCAGCAGCACGGGGACTAGCGGGAGCGGGGATACGCAGTATTTT. The full variable domain, rest sourced from reference TRBV5-1 and TRBJ2-3, is KAGVTQTPRYLIKTRGQQVTLSCSPISGHRSVSWYQQTPGQGLQFLFEYFSETQRNKGNFPGRFSGRQFSNSRSEMNVSTLELGDSALYLCASSTGTSGSGDTQYFGPGTRLTVL.